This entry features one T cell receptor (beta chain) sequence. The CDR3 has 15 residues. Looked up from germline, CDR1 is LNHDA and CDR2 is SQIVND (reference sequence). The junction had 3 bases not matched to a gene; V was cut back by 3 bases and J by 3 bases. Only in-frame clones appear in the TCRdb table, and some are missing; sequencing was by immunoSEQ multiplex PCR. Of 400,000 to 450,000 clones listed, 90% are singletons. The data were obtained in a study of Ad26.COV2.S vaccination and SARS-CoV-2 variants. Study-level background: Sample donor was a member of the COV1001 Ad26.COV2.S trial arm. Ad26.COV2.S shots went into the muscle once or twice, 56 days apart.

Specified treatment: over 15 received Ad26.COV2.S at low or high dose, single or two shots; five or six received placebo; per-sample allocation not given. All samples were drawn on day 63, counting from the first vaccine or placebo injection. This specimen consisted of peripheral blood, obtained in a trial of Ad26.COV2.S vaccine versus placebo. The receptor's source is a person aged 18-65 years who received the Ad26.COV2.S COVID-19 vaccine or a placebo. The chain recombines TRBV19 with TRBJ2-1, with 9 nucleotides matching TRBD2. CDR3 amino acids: CASSIASGNYNEQFF. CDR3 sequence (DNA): TGTGCCAGTAGTATCGCTAGCGGGAACTACAATGAGCAGTTCTTC.